Each of the 24 T cell receptor beta chains below was sequenced from the same sample in a study of cytomegalovirus exposure and HLA in healthy donors. Primers: 60 Vbeta forward and 13 Jbeta reverse. Clones were sequenced by immunoSEQ multiplex PCR, and TCRdb holds only the in-frame ones, with some missing. The table has 150,000 or so clones, about 85% seen once. The sample comprised PBMCs. Every receptor here comes from a man aged 18 to 29 in good health and CMV-seronegative.

The chain carries TRBV7-9 and TRBJ2-3; D is ambiguous. CDR3 length: 16 residues. Per the germline V gene, CDR1 is SEHNR and CDR2 is FQNEAQ (reference sequence). V lost 3 bases, J lost 0 bases, and 13 bases lay in between. For the CDR3, the DNA is TGTGCCAGCAGCTTCGGAGCGTCCCCTAGCACAGATACGCAGTATTTT. It yields the protein CASSFGASPSTDTQYF.

The chain is built from TRBV5-6 and TRBJ2-7; TRBD1 agrees at 7 bases. The CDR3 totals 15 residues. From germline, CDR1 is SGHDT and CDR2 YYEEEE. With 4 bases clipped from V and 2 bases from J, the junction kept 9 bases outside the gene matches. The CDR3 DNA is TGTGCCAGCAGCCAGATCAGACAGGGTCCCTACGAGCAGTACTTC. Its protein product is CASSQIRQGPYEQYF.

This chain uses TRBV5-8 with TRBJ1-6, with 7 bases identical to TRBD1. Germline V gives CDR1 SGHTS, CDR2 YDEGEE. The ends lost 2 bases at V and 6 bases at J; junction bases unmatched: 2. This CDR3 comprises 14 residues. The CDR3 sequence is CASSFDRVNSPLHF. As DNA, the CDR3 is TGTGCCAGCAGCTTCGACAGGGTTAATTCACCCCTCCACTTT.

In this sample, this clone turned up once. CDR3 residues: CASSQDPQGYEKLFF. The DNA of the CDR3 is TGTGCCAGCAGCCAAGATCCACAGGGCTATGAAAAACTGTTTTTT. V usage is TRBV4-2 and J usage is TRBJ1-4, with a possible D match to TRBD1 (6 bases). The germline V gene encodes CDR1 LGHNA and CDR2 YNFKEQ. The V end lost 0 bases, the J end lost 6 bases, and 11 bases lay between the germline ends. The length of the CDR3 is 15 residues.

This clone was detected once. The chain joins TRBV5-1 to TRBJ2-7; a possible D gene is TRBD1 (6 bases). V was shortened by 5 bases and J by 3 bases, with 18 bases between the two germline ends. Germline CDR1 SGHRS, CDR2 YFSETQ. There are 15 residues in the CDR3. The CDR3: CASRPVQGRHYEQYF. CDR3 bases: TGCGCCAGCAGGCCGGTACAGGGAAGGCACTACGAGCAGTACTTC.

J is TRBJ2-1 and V is TRBV6-5, with D hard to call. V shed 6 bases and J shed 5 bases, with 5 bases lying between them. The CDR3 loop spans 11 amino acids. CDR1 and CDR2 from the germline V gene are MNHEY and SVGAGI. CDR3 region: CASSQNNEQFF. The DNA for the CDR3 is TGTGCCAGCAGCCAAAACAATGAGCAGTTCTTC.

This chain connects TRBV7-2 to TRBJ1-6, with no clear D. The germline V gene has CDR1 SGHTA and CDR2 FQGNSA. The CDR3 runs 16 residues. V was trimmed by 5 bases and J by 2 bases, leaving 13 bases between them. CDR3 residues: CASSPIPGTYNSPLHF. Written as DNA, the CDR3 is TGTGCCAGCAGCCCTATTCCAGGCACCTATAATTCACCCCTCCACTTT.

The rearrangement uses TRBV6-5 and TRBJ1-2; D remains unclear. The V gene's germline CDR1 is MNHEY and CDR2 SVGAGI. V was cut by 6 bases and J by 1 base, with 15 bases left in between. This CDR3 comprises 15 residues. CDR3 in amino acids: CASRPHSALNYGYTF. CDR3 DNA: TGTGCCAGCAGACCCCACAGTGCCCTTAACTATGGCTACACCTTC.

V gene TRBV10-3 combines with J gene TRBJ2-3, with D unresolved. CDR3 size: 15 residues. Germline CDR1 and CDR2: ENHRY and SYGVKD. V gave up 4 bases and J gave up 0 bases, with 11 bases separating them. The CDR3 DNA is TGTGCCATCAGTGTAGGCGGAACTAGCACAGATACGCAGTATTTT. Its translation: CAISVGGTSTDTQYF.

The gene calls are TRBV7-2 and TRBJ2-7; 8 bases match TRBD1. Trimming removed 4 bases from V and 3 bases from J; junction bases left unmatched: 8. Looked up from germline, CDR1 is SGHTA and CDR2 is FQGNSA. The CDR3 loop spans 15 amino acids. CDR3 in DNA: TGTGCCAGCAGCTACGGGGGACAGGAGATCTACGAGCAGTACTTC. It specifies CASSYGGQEIYEQYF.

The genes are TRBV5-1 and TRBJ2-7, with 8 nucleotides matching TRBD1. J lost 3 bases, V lost 5 bases, and 10 bases had no gene match. The CDR3 extends over 15 amino acids. Per the germline V gene, CDR1 is SGHRS and CDR2 is YFSETQ. The CDR3 spells CASRQGALSDYEQYF. As DNA, the CDR3 is TGCGCCAGCAGGCAGGGGGCTCTGTCAGACTACGAGCAGTACTTC.

The chain has TRBV7-9 and TRBJ1-2; the match to TRBD1 covers 10 bases. Losses at the gene ends were 1 base for V and 6 bases for J; bases not matched to a gene: 5. CDR1 is SEHNR, CDR2 FQNEAQ, per germline (reference sequence). The CDR3 length is 15 residues. The CDR3 region is CASSLVPGTGDGYTF. The CDR3 nucleotides are TGTGCCAGCAGCTTAGTGCCCGGGACAGGGGATGGCTACACCTTC.

This sequence joins TRBV27 and TRBJ2-7; 7 bases align to TRBD2. The CDR3 is 14 residues long. Germline V gene data show CDR1 as MNHEY and CDR2 as SMNVEV (reference sequence). The V and J ends lost 3 bases and 2 bases, in that order; junction bases with no gene match: 4. The CDR3 here is CASSLSSGPYEQYF. The CDR3 nucleotides are TGTGCCAGCAGTTTGTCTAGCGGCCCCTACGAGCAGTACTTC.

This chain uses TRBV29-1 with TRBJ1-1, with D hard to call. The ends were cut back, 1 base at V and 4 bases at J, with 16 bases in the middle. The germline CDR1 and CDR2 sequences are SQVTM and ANQGSEA. The CDR3 spans 15 residues. CDR3 DNA sequence: TGCAGCGTTGAAGGTGCACAGAACCTTGGCACTGAAGCTTTCTTT. The encoded protein is CSVEGAQNLGTEAFF. Together with reference TRBV29-1 and TRBJ1-1, the CDR3 gives the full variable domain: SAVISQKPSRDICQRGTSLTIQCQVDSQVTMMFWYRQQPGQSLTLIATANQGSEATYESGFVIDKFPISRPNLTFSTLTVSNMSPEDSSIYLCSVEGAQNLGTEAFFGQGTRLTVV.

This chain links TRBV19 with TRBJ2-2, with a tentative D call TRBD2 (5 bases). Germline-derived CDR1 and CDR2 are LNHDA and SQIVND (reference sequence). Deletions cut 6 bases from V and 5 bases from J, with 19 bases between. The CDR3 consists of 16 residues. The CDR3 sequence: CASSIPDGVGTGELFF. The CDR3 bases are TGTGCCAGTAGCATCCCGGACGGGGTAGGGACCGGGGAGCTGTTTTTT.

The chain joins TRBV28 to TRBJ1-2, with D perhaps matching TRBD1 (6 bases). The CDR3 sequence is 17 residues long. The germline V gene has CDR1 MDHEN and CDR2 SYDVKM. Trimming stripped 5 bases from V and 5 bases from J, with 24 bases between. This CDR3 is CASSPISRSTGHYGYTF. The CDR3 DNA reads as TGTGCCAGCAGTCCCATTTCCAGGTCGACAGGTCATTATGGCTACACCTTC.

The chain links TRBV5-1 to TRBJ1-3; D call uncertain. The germline V gene has CDR1 SGHRS and CDR2 YFSETQ. The CDR3 covers 17 residues. The ends were cut back, 4 bases at V and 0 bases at J, with 17 bases in the middle. The CDR3 loop is CASSRGDGGFSGNTIYF. The CDR3 DNA follows: TGCGCCAGCAGCCGCGGTGACGGTGGGTTCTCTGGAAACACCATATATTTT.

The chain joins TRBV5-6 to TRBJ2-1; 7 bases map to TRBD2. The CDR3 totals 15 residues. Per the germline V gene, CDR1 is SGHDT and CDR2 is YYEEEE. The V gene end was trimmed by 1 base and the J gene end by 9 bases; junction bases not matched to a gene: 10. This CDR3 reads CASSLPRLASTEQFF. The DNA for the CDR3 is TGTGCCAGCAGCTTGCCAAGACTAGCTAGTACTGAGCAGTTCTTC.

The chain links TRBV6-6 to TRBJ2-3; 7 bases align to TRBD1. CDR1 MNHNY and CDR2 SVGAGI come from the germline V gene (reference sequence). V lost 3 bases and J lost 2; bases outside the gene matches: 5. This CDR3 comprises 15 residues. The CDR3 nucleotides read TGTGCCAGCAGTTATAAGCAGGGGGTCACAGATACGCAGTATTTT. Its protein is CASSYKQGVTDTQYF.

This clone has just one count. The chain has TRBV5-1 and TRBJ2-5, with TRBD1 matching over 7 bases. The CDR3 has 15 residues. The germline gives CDR1 SGHRS, CDR2 YFSETQ. The ends lost 0 bases at V and 5 bases at J; junction bases unmatched: 7. The CDR3: CASSLGGQRTETQYF. DNA of the CDR3: TGCGCCAGCAGCTTGGGGGGACAGCGGACGGAGACCCAGTACTTC.

This clone was picked up one time. The rearrangement links TRBV10-3 to TRBJ1-2; TRBD1 matches at 7 bases. CDR1 ENHRY and CDR2 SYGVKD come from the germline V gene. The length of the CDR3 is 14 residues. V lost 3 bases to trimming and J lost 2 bases; unmatched junction nucleotides: 3. The CDR3 DNA reads TGTGCCATCAGTGATGCACAGGGGAACTATGGCTACACCTTC. Its translation is CAISDAQGNYGYTF.

In its sample, this clone was seen once. DNA for the CDR3: TGCGCCAGCAGCTTGGGGGGCTCTGACAGGAACACTGAAGCTTTCTTT. It specifies CASSLGGSDRNTEAFF. The chain carries TRBV5-1 and TRBJ1-1, with a weak D call TRBD1 (5 bases). Germline values: CDR1 SGHRS, CDR2 YFSETQ. The CDR3 sequence is 16 residues long. V shed 0 bases and J shed 1 base, with 13 bases lying between them.

V is TRBV5-6 and J is TRBJ1-4; D is ambiguous. This CDR3 region has 15 residues. V was pared by 0 bases and J by 4 bases, with 10 bases between. Germline CDR1 is SGHDT and CDR2 is YYEEEE. The CDR3: CASSLGEVSNEKLFF. The CDR3 nucleotides are TGTGCCAGCAGCTTGGGGGAGGTCAGTAATGAAAAACTGTTTTTT.

This chain connects TRBV29-1 to TRBJ2-5, with 8 bases that match TRBD1. The ends lost 7 bases at V and 5 bases at J; junction bases unmatched: 12. Germline CDR1 reads SQVTM; CDR2 reads ANQGSEA. CDR3 length: 14 residues. As DNA, the CDR3 is TGCAGCGCCGGGGTCTACAGGGGGTGGGAGACCCAGTACTTC. Translating gives CSAGVYRGWETQYF. Complete variable domain (other parts from reference TRBV29-1 and TRBJ2-5): SAVISQKPSRDICQRGTSLTIQCQVDSQVTMMFWYRQQPGQSLTLIATANQGSEATYESGFVIDKFPISRPNLTFSTLTVSNMSPEDSSIYLCSAGVYRGWETQYFGPGTRLLVL.